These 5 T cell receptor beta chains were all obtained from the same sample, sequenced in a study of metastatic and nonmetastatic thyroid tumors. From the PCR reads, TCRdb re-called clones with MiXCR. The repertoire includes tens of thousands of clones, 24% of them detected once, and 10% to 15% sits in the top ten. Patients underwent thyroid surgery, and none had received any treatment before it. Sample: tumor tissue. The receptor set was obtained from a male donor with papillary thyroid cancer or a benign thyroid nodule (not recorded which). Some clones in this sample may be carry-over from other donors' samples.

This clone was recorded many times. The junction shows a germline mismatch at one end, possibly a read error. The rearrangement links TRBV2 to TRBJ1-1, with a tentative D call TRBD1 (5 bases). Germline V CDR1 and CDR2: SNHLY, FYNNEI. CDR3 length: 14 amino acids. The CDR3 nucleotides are TGTGCCAGCAAGAACAACGGGGCCGACACTGAAGCTTCCTTT. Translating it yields CASKNNGADTEASF.

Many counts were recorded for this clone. CDR3 in amino acids: CASSPSRHWGYGYTF. The CDR3 bases are TGCGCCAGCAGCCCTAGTCGGCACTGGGGCTATGGCTACACCTTC. This chain links TRBV4-3 with TRBJ1-2; no clear D gene. Between the trimmed V and J ends, which lost 4 bases and 4 bases, there was a span of 16 bases. The CDR3 is 15 residues long. Germline V lookup: CDR1 LGHNA, CDR2 YSLEER.

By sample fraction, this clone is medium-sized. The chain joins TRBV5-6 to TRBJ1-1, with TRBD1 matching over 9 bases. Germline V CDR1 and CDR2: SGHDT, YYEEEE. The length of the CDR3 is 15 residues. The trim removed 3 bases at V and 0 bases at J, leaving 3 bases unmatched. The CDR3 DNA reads TGTGCCAGCAGCTGGGACAGGGAATTGAACACTGAAGCTTTCTTT. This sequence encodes CASSWDRELNTEAFF.

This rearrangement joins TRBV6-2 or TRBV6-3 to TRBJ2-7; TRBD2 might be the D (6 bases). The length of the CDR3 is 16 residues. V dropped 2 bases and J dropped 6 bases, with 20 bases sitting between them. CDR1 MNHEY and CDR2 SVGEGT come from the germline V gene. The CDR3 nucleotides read TGTGCCAGCAGTTACCGTTTCCGCACCATCGGGGGCGAGCAGTACTTC. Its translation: CASSYRFRTIGGEQYF.

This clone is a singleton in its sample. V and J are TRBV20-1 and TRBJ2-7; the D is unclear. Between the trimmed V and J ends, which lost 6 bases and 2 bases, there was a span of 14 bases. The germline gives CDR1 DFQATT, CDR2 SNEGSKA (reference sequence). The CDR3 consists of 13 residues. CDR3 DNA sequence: TGCAGTGCCCGAAAGGAAGGTACCTACGAGCAGTACTTC. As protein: CSARKEGTYEQYF.